The T cell receptor beta chain under discussion was sequenced for a study of T cell responses to AZD1222 COVID-19 vaccine. The V gene's germline CDR1 is MGHRA and CDR2 YSYEKL. Trimming took 0 bases from V and 0 from J, leaving 12 bases between them. CDR3 length: 17 amino acids. This clone has only one observation. Its specificity is not known. Findings of the study overall: Donors were mostly white British, more females; clonal diversity possibly underestimated.

The protocol was immunoSEQ multiplex PCR, while the TCRdb copy is restricted to in-frame clones and leaves out a portion. The sample holds about 57,000 clones; approximately 86% are singletons and the top ten take approximately 15%. The chain combines TRBV4-1 with TRBJ2-1; possible D gene TRBD2, 6 bases. The sequence derives from an adult in good health. This specimen was peripheral blood, taken on day 0 of AZD1222 vaccination. CDR3 DNA: TGCGCCAGCAGCCAAGATCGGGGGTTCTACTCCTACAATGAGCAGTTCTTC. Translating it yields CASSQDRGFYSYNEQFF.